What follows are 2 T cell receptor beta chains derived from one specimen sequenced in a study of blood T cells in healthy people across ages. The second PCR ran roughly 7 to 11 cycles with a sample-barcoded 5' primer and J-beta primers. TCRdb reprocessed the 5' RACE reads via MiXCR and lists one record per CDR3 protein. This table has about 1,500,000 distinct CDR3 sequences, 42% appearing once. Sample: blood. Receptor source: a woman aged 18-30 years in good health.

The chain has TRBV21-1 and TRBJ2-7; TRBD1 was called by the table and not checked on the DNA. TRBV21-1 is noted as a pseudogene. This CDR3 comprises 18 residues. The CDR3 DNA is TGTGCCAGCAGCAAAAGACGGGGACAGGGCCTTAAAGCCTACGAGCAGTACTTC. Protein: CASSKRRGQGLKAYEQYF.

J is TRBJ2-7 and V is TRBV9, with 9 bases lining up with TRBD2. CDR1 and CDR2 (germline): SGDLS, YYNGEE. V was pared by 0 bases and J by 2 bases, with 6 bases of the junction left unmatched. CDR3 size: 16 residues. CDR3 residues: CASSVAVTSGTYEQYF. DNA for the CDR3: TGTGCCAGCAGCGTAGCGGTGACTAGCGGTACCTACGAGCAGTACTTC.